The source of this T cell receptor (beta chain) is a study of beta chain features in type 1 diabetes listed by TCRdb under 2018. As for the study more broadly: Mean age, gender distribution, total cell number and subset yield were not different between patients and healthy donors. In the study, TCRB repertoires of sorted circulating CD4+ T cell subsets from recently diagnosed type 1 diabetes patients were compared with those of matched healthy donors. A total of roughly 100 million sorted cells were examined across all samples, and the number of cells per subset was strongly correlated with RNA yield. Naive and central memory subsets were obtained from all 30 or so donors, but regulatory and stem cell-like memory subsets were isolated from only 8 patients and about 8 healthy donors.

Overall results and qualifications from the work: Because cDNA was sequenced instead of genomic DNA, activated cells with high expression could be over-represented, although the groups did not differ in activation or CD3 levels. At VDJ recombination sites, patients with type 1 diabetes made fewer insertions and deleted more nucleotides, a pattern implying thymic rearrangement abnormalities. Because the HLA sub-analyses included only small numbers of individuals, any influence of HLA type on TCRB rearrangement was left unresolved. Naive, central memory and regulatory TCRB repertoires appeared to be more alike among patients than among healthy donors. In all four CD4+ subsets, TCRB CDR3 length was moderately but significantly shorter in type 1 diabetes patients. PCR might favor shorter templates, but patient and control samples were amplified and corrected together, so any skew would affect both groups equally.

Concerning this clone: What antigen it recognizes has not been identified. The input lacks base qualities; no much larger clone sits a single base away.

From the cysteine up to the phenylalanine, the CDR3 has a length of 14 residues. The entry retains the CDR3 DNA only, 42 bases that are in frame from base 1. CDR1 and CDR2, looked up from the germline V gene, are KGHSH and LQKENI. Between the V and J ends, shortened by 3 bases and 1 base respectively, the junction contains 9 bases. All of the isolated RNA was reverse transcribed with the High Capacity cDNA Reverse Transcription Kit, so expressed TCRB transcripts were sequenced. Naive, central memory and regulatory T cell samples underwent deep immunoSEQ sequencing, averaging around 3.9 million total reads per sample. Sorted cells were lysed in RLT buffer and RNA was extracted with DNase-treated RNeasy Micro or Mini kits, depending on cell number. Each cell subset was processed on its own to prevent cross-contamination, while patient and healthy donor samples were processed together. The immunoSEQ multiplex PCR was used to amplify TCRB sequences from cDNA, yielding 87-bp fragments that span the CDR3 region. Sequencing of the amplicons was performed on the Illumina HiSeq platform. The source study handled its data this way. PCR bias was computationally corrected using synthetic template baselines, reads within Hamming distance 2 were collapsed, and singletons that could not be merged were discarded. Reads were aligned to IMGT to assign V, D and J genes, CDR3 length, and insertions or deletions at six rearrangement sites. Within each subset, clonotype counts were normalized to the number of sorted cells before true diversity and Gini coefficients were calculated with the tcR R package. The overlap coefficient, calculated on TCRB nucleotide sequences, was used to quantify repertoire sharing. As a proxy for the pre-selection repertoire, out-of-frame TCRB sequences from naive cells were analyzed. TCRdb stores this immuneACCESS table with in-frame sequences only. Part of the clones is absent; in the studies checked, under half of the shortfall reflects unresolved V genes, and no reason is known for the rest. V and J calls and clone size are as listed in that table; D and trimming were resolved from the DNA. In all, the sample holds 900,000 or so clones, and about a sixth of those were seen once. The biggest ten clones account for roughly 0.025% of the sample.

A single peripheral blood draw of around 120 mL on average was collected from each donor into heparinised tubes. Naive, central memory, regulatory and stem cell-like memory CD4+ T cells were sorted on a BD FACSAria II using a panel including CD45RO, CCR7, CD25, CD127, CD95 and CD27. A purity above 95% was achieved for all sorted populations. PBMCs were isolated immediately by Lymphoprep density gradient centrifugation and stained directly without culture. Samples were stained and sorted in pairs, with one healthy donor and one patient per experiment, so that batch effects were minimized. The sample comprised naive CD4+ T cells from blood. The sample's cell subset or site label, decoded: true naive CD4+ T cells. The sequence was collected from a young woman in good health. Rearrangement joined TRBV18 to TRBJ1-1; TRBD1 might be the D gene, on 6 matching bases. The DNA reads TGTGCCAGCTCACCTTCGACAGGGAACACTGAAGCTTTCTTT. Translation gives CASSPSTGNTEAFF.